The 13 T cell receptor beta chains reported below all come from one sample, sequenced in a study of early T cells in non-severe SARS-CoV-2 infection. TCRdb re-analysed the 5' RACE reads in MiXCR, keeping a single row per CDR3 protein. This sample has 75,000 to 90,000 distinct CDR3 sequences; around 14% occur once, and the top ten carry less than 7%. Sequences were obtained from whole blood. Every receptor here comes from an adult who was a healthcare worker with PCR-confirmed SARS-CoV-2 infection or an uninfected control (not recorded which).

The CDR3 here is CASSQDFSASGYEQYF. CDR3 DNA sequence: TGCGCCAGCAGCCAAGATTTCAGTGCTAGCGGCTACGAGCAGTACTTC. V usage is TRBV4-3 and J usage is TRBJ2-7; 7 bases line up with TRBD2. J lost 3 bases, V lost 0 bases, and 8 bases had no gene match. Germline V gene sequence: CDR1 LGHNA, CDR2 YSLEER. The length of the CDR3 is 16 residues.

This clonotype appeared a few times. The CDR3 bases are TGTGCCAGCCGGGAGTTGGTAGATACGCAGTATTTT. Protein sequence: CASRELVDTQYF. The chain employs TRBV5-8 and TRBJ2-3; weak D call: TRBD2 (6 bases). Germline-derived CDR1 and CDR2 are SGHTS and YDEGEE. This CDR3 is 12 amino acids long. V lost 7 bases, J lost 5 bases, and 11 bases lay in between. Together with reference TRBV5-8 and TRBJ2-3, the CDR3 gives the full variable domain: EAGVTQSPTHLIKTRGQQATLRCSPISGHTSVYWYQQALGLGLQFLLWYDEGEERNRGNFPPRFSGRQFPNYSSELNVNALELEDSALYLCASRELVDTQYFGPGTRLTVL.

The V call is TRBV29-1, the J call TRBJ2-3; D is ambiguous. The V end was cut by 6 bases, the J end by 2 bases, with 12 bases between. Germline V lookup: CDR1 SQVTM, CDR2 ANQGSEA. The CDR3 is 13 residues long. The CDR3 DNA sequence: TGCAGCGTCCGTTTCAGAAACACAGATACGCAGTATTTT. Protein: CSVRFRNTDTQYF.

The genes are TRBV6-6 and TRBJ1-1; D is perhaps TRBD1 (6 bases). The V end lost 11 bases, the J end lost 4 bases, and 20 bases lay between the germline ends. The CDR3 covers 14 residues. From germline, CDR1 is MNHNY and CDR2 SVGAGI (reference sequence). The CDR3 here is CAGGTGPRVTEAFF. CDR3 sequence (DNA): TGTGCCGGCGGCACAGGGCCCCGTGTCACTGAAGCTTTCTTT.

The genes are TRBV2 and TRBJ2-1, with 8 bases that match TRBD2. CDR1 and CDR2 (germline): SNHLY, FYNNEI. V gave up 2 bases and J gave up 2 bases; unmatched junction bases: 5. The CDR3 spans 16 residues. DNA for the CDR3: TGTGCCAGCAGTGAATTGGAACTAGCGGCCTACAATGAGCAGTTCTTC. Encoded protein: CASSELELAAYNEQFF.

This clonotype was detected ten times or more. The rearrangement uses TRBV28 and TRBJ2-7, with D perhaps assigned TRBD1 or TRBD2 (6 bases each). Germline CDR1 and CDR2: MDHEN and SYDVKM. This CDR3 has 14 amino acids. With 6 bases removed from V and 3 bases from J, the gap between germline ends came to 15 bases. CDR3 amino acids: CASRTGRGVYEQYF. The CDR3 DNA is TGTGCCAGCAGAACGGGAAGGGGGGTCTACGAGCAGTACTTC.

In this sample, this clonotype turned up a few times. The CDR3 region has the DNA TGTGCCAGCAGTTACTCGGGACACCAAGAGACCCAGTACTTC. Encoded protein: CASSYSGHQETQYF. This chain connects TRBV6-2 or TRBV6-3 to TRBJ2-5; D may be TRBD1 or TRBD2 (5 bases each). CDR1 MNHEY and CDR2 SVGEGT come from the germline V gene. Trimming cost V 0 bases and J 0 bases, with 5 bases left between them. This CDR3 contains 14 residues.

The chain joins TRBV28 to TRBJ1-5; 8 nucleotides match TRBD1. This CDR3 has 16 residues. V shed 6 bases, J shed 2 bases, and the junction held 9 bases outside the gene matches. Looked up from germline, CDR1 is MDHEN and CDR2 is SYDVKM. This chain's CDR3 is CASSPQGAWGNQPQHF. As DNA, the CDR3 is TGTGCCAGCAGCCCTCAGGGGGCTTGGGGCAATCAGCCCCAGCATTTT.

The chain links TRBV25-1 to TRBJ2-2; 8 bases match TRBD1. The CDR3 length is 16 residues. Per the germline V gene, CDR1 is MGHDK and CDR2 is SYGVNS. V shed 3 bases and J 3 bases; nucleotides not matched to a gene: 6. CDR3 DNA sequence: TGTGCCAGCAGTGATCCCAACAGGGGGGACACCGGGGAGCTGTTTTTT. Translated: CASSDPNRGDTGELFF.

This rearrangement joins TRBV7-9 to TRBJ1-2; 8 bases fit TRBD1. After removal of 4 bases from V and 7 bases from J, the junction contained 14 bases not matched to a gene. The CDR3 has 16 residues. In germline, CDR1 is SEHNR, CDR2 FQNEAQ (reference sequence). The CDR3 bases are TGTGCCAGCAGCTCCCTGAAAACAGGGGGAGGATTTGGCTACACCTTC. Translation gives CASSSLKTGGGFGYTF.

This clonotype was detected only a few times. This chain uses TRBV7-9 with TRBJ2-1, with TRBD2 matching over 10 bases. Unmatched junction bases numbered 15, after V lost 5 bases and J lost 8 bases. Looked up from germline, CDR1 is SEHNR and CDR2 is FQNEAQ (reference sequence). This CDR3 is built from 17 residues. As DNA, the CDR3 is TGTGCCAGCAGCCCGAGGGCCAGCGGGAGGGCCAGGGATGAGCAGTTCTTC. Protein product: CASSPRASGRARDEQFF.

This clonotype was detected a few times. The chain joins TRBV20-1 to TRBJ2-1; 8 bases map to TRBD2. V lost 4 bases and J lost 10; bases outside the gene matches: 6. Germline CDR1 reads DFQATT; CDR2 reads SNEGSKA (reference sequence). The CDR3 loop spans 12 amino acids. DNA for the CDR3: TGCAGTGCTAAAATAGCGGGGCACGAGCAGTTCTTC. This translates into CSAKIAGHEQFF.

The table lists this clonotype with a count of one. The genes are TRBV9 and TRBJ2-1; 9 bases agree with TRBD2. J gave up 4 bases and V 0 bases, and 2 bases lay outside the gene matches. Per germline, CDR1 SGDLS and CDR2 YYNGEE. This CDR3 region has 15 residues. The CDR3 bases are TGTGCCAGCAGCGTAGGCCTAGCGGGGTACAATGAGCAGTTCTTC. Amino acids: CASSVGLAGYNEQFF.